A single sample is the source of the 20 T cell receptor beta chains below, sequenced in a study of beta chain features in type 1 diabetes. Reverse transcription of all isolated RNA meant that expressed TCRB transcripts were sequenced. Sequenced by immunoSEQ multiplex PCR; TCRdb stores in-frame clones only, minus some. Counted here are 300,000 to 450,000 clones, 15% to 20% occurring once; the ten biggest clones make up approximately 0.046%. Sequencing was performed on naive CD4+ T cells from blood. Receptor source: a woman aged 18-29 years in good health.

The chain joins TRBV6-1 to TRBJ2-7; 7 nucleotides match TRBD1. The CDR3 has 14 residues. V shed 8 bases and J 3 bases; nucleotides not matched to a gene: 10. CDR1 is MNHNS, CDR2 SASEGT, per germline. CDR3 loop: CASQDGTAFYEQYF. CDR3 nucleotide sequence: TGTGCCAGCCAGGATGGGACAGCCTTCTACGAGCAGTACTTC.

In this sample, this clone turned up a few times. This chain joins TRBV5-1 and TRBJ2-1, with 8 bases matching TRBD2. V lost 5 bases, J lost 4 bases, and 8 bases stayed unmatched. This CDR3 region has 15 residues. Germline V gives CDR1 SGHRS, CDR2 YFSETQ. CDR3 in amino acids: CASRLTGGQYNEQFF. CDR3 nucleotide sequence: TGCGCCAGCAGGCTGACGGGGGGGCAGTACAATGAGCAGTTCTTC.

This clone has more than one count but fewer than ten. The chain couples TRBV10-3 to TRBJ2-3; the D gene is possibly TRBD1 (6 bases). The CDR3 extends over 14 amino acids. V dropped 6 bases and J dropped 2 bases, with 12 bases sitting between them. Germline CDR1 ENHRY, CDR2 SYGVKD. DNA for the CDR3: TGTGCCATCAGCCCAGGGGTGGACACAGATACGCAGTATTTT. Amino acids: CAISPGVDTDTQYF.

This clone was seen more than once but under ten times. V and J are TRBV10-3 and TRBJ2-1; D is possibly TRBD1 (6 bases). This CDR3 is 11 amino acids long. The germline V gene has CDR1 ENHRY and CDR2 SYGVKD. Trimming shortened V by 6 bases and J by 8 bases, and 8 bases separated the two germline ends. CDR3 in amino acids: CAIRDSDEQFF. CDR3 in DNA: TGTGCCATCAGGGACAGCGATGAGCAGTTCTTC.

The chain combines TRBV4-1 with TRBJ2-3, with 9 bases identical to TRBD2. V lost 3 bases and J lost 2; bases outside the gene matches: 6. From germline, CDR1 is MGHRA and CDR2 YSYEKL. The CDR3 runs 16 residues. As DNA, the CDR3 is TGCGCCAGCAGCCAGCTAGCGGGGTACTTCACAGATACGCAGTATTTT. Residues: CASSQLAGYFTDTQYF.

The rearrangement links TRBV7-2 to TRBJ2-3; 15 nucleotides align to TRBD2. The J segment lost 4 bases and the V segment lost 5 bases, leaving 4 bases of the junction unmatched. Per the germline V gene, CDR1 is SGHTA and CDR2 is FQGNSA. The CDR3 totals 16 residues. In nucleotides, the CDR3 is TGTGCCAGCAGCCCAGGGACTAGCGGGGGGCCAGATACGCAGTATTTT. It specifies CASSPGTSGGPDTQYF. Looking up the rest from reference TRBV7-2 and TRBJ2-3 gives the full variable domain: GAGVSQSPSNKVTEKGKDVELRCDPISGHTALYWYRQSLGQGLEFLIYFQGNSAPDKSGLPSDRFSAERTGGSVSTLTIQRTQQEDSAVYLCASSPGTSGGPDTQYFGPGTRLTVL.

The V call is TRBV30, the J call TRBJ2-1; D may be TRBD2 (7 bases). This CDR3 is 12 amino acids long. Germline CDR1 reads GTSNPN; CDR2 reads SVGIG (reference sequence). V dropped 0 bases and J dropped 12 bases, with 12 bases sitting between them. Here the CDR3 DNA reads TGTGCCTGGAGTGTGGGGGGGGCGGGGCAGTTCTTC. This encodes CAWSVGGAGQFF.

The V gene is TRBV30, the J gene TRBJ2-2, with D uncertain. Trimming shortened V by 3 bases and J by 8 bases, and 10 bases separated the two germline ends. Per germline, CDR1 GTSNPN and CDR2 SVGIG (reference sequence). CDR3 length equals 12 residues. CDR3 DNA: TGTGCCTGGAGGGAGATATGGGGGGAGCTGTTTTTT. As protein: CAWREIWGELFF.

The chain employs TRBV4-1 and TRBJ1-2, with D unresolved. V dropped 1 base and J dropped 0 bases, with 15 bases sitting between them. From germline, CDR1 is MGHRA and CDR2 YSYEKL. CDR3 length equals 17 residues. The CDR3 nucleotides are TGCGCCAGCAGCCAAGTCCCAAACGATAGATCTAACTATGGCTACACCTTC. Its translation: CASSQVPNDRSNYGYTF.

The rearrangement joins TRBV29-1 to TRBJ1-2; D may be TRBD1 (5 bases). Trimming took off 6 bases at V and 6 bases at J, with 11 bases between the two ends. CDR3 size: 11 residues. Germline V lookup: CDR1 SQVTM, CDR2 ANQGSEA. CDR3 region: CSVYQGDGYTF. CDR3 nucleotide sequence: TGCAGCGTCTACCAGGGTGATGGCTACACCTTC.

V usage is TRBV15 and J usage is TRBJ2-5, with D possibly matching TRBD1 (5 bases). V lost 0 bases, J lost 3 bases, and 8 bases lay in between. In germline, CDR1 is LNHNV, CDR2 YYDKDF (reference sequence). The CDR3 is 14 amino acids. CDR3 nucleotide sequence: TGTGCCACCAGCAGAGATAGCAGGGAAGAGACCCAGTACTTC. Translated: CATSRDSREETQYF.

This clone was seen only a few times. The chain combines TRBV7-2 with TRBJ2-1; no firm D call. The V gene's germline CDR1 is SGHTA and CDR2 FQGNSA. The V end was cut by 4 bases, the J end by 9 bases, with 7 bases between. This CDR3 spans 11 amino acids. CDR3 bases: TGTGCCAGCAGCTCTACGATTGAGCAGTTCTTC. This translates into CASSSTIEQFF.

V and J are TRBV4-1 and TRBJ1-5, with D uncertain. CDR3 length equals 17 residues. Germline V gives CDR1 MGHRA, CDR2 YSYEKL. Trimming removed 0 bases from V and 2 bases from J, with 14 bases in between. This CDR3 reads CASSQENSYQGNQPQHF. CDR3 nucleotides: TGCGCCAGCAGCCAAGAGAACAGCTACCAGGGCAATCAGCCCCAGCATTTT.

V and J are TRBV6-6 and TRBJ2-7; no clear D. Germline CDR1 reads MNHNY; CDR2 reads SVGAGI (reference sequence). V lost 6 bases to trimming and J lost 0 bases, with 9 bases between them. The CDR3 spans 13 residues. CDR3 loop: CASRNLNSYEQYF. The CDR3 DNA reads TGTGCCAGCAGGAACTTAAACTCCTACGAGCAGTACTTC.

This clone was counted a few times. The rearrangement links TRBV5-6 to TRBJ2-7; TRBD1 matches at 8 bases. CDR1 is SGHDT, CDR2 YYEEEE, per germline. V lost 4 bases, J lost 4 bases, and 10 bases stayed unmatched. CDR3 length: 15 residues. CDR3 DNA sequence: TGTGCCAGCAGCCCAGCCTTGGACAGGGATTACGAGCAGTACTTC. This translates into CASSPALDRDYEQYF.

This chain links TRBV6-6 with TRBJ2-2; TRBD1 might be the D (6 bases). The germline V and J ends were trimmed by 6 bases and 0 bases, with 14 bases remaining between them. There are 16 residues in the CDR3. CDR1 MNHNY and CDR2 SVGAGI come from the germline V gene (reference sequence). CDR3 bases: TGTGCCAGCAGCCCCCCCGGGACAACGAACACCGGGGAGCTGTTTTTT. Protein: CASSPPGTTNTGELFF.

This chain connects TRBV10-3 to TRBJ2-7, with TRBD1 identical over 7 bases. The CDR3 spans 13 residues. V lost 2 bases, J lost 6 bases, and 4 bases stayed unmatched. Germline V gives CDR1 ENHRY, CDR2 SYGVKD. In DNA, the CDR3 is TGTGCCATCAGTGAGGACAGGGTATTCGAGCAGTACTTC. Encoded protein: CAISEDRVFEQYF.

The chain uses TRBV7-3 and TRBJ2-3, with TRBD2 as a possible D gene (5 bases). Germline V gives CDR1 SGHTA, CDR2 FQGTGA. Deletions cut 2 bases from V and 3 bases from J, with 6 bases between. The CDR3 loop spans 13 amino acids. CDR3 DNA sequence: TGTGCCAGCAGCTTAGAGGGAACAGATACGCAGTATTTT. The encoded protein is CASSLEGTDTQYF.

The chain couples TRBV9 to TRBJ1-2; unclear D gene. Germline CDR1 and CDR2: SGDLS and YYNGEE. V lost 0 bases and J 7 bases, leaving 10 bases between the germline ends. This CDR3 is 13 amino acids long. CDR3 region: CASSVAGEGGYTF. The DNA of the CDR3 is TGTGCCAGCAGCGTAGCTGGGGAGGGTGGCTACACCTTC.

Written as DNA, the CDR3 is TGTGCCAGCAGCTTACAAAACCGGGACAGGTCGTCGTTGGATGAAAAACTGTTTTTT. Translation gives CASSLQNRDRSSLDEKLFF. The J gene is TRBJ1-4, the V gene TRBV5-8; 8 positions match TRBD1. The CDR3 spans 19 residues. V shed 2 bases, J shed 6 bases, and the junction held 18 bases outside the gene matches. The germline CDR1 and CDR2 sequences are SGHTS and YDEGEE.